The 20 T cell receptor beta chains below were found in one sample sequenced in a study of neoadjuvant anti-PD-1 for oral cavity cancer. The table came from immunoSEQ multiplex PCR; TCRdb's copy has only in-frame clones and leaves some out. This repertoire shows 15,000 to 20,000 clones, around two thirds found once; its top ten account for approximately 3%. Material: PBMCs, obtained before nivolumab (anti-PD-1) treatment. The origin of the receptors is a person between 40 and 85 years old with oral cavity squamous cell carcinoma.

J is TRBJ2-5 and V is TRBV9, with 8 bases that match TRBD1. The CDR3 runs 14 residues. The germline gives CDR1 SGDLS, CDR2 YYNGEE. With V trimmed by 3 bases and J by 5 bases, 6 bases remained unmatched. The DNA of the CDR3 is TGTGCCAGCAGCGCCGGGGACAGGACCGAGACCCAGTACTTC. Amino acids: CASSAGDRTETQYF.

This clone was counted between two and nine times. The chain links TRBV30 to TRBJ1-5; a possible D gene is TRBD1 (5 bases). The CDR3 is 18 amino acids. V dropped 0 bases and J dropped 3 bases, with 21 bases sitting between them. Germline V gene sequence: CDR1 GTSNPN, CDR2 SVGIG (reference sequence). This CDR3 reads CAWSVGRTMGQDNQPQHF. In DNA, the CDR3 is TGTGCCTGGAGTGTAGGCCGAACTATGGGGCAGGACAATCAGCCCCAGCATTTT.

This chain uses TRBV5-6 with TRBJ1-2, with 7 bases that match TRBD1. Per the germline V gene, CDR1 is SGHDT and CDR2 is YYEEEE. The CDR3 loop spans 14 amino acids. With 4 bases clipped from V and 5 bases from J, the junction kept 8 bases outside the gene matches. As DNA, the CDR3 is TGTGCCAGCAGCACTTTCGACAGGGCTTATGGCTACACCTTC. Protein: CASSTFDRAYGYTF. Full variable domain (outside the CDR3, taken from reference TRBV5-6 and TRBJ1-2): DAGVTQSPTHLIKTRGQQVTLRCSPKSGHDTVSWYQQALGQGPQFIFQYYEEEERQRGNFPDRFSGHQFPNYSSELNVNALLLGDSALYLCASSTFDRAYGYTFGSGTRLTVV.

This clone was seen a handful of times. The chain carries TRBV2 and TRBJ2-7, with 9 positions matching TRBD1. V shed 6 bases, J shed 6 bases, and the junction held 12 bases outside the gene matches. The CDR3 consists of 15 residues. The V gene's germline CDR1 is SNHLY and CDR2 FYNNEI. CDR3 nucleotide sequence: TGTGCCAGCAGCGACGCCGGGACAGGGACTACCGAGCAGTACTTC. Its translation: CASSDAGTGTTEQYF. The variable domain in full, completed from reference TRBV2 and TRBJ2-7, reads EPEVTQTPSHQVTQMGQEVILRCVPISNHLYFYWYRQILGQKVEFLVSFYNNEISEKSEIFDDQFSVERPDGSNFTLKIRSTKLEDSAMYFCASSDAGTGTTEQYFGPGTRLTVT.

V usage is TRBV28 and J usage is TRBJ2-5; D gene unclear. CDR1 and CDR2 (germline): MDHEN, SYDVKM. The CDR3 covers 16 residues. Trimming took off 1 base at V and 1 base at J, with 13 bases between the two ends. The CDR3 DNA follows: TGTGCCAGCAGTTTATCCCTAAGAGGCAGCCAAGAGACCCAGTACTTC. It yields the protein CASSLSLRGSQETQYF.

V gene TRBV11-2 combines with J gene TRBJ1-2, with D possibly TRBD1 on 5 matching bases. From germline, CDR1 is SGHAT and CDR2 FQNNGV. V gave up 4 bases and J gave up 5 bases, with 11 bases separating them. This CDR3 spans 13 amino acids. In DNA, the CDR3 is TGTGCCAGCAGCTCGCGACAGAAGTATGGCTACACCTTC. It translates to CASSSRQKYGYTF. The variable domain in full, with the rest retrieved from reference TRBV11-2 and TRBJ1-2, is EAGVAQSPRYKIIEKRQSVAFWCNPISGHATLYWYQQILGQGPKLLIQFQNNGVVDDSQLPKDRFSAERLKGVDSTLKIQPAKLEDSAVYLCASSSRQKYGYTFGSGTRLTVV.

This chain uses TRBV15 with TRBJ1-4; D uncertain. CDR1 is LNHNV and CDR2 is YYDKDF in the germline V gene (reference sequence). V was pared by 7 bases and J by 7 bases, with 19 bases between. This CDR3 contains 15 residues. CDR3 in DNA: TGTGCCACCACCCCGGAGTATGGGTTGAGTGAAAAACTGTTTTTT. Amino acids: CATTPEYGLSEKLFF.

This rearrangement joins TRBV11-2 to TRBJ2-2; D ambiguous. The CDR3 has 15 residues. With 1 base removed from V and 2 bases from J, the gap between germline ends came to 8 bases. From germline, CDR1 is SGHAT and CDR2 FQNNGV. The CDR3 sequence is CASSLVAANTGELFF. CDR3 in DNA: TGTGCCAGCAGCTTAGTGGCGGCCAACACCGGGGAGCTGTTTTTT.

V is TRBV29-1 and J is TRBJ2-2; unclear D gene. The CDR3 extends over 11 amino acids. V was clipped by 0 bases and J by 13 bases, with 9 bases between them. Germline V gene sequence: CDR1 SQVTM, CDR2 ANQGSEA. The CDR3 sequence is CSVEDLEGLFF. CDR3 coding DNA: TGCAGCGTTGAAGATCTTGAAGGGCTGTTTTTT.

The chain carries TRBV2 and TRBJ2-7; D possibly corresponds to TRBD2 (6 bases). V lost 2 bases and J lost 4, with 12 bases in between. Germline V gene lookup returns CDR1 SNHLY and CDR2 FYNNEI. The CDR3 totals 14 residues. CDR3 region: CASSELATSYEQYF. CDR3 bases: TGTGCCAGCAGTGAACTAGCGACGTCGTACGAGCAGTACTTC.

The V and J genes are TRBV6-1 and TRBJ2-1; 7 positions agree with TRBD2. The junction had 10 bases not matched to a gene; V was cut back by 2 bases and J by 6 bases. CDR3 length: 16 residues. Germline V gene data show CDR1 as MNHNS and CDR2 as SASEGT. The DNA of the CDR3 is TGTGCCAGCAGTGAAAGCTTCGGGGGGATCGGCAATGAGCAGTTCTTC. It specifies CASSESFGGIGNEQFF.

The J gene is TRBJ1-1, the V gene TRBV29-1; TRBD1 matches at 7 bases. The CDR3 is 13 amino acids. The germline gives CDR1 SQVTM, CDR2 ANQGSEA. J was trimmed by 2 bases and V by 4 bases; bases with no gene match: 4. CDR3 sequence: CSVVGTVNTEAFF. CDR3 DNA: TGCAGCGTTGTCGGGACAGTCAACACTGAAGCTTTCTTT.

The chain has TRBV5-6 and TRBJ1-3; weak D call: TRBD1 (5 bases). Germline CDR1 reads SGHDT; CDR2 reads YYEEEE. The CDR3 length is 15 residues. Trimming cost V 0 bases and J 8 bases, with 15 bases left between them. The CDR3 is CASSLGQFGRDTIYF. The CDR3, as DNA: TGTGCCAGCAGCTTGGGACAGTTCGGCAGAGACACCATATATTTT. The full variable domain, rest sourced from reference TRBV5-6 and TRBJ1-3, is DAGVTQSPTHLIKTRGQQVTLRCSPKSGHDTVSWYQQALGQGPQFIFQYYEEEERQRGNFPDRFSGHQFPNYSSELNVNALLLGDSALYLCASSLGQFGRDTIYFGEGSWLTVV.

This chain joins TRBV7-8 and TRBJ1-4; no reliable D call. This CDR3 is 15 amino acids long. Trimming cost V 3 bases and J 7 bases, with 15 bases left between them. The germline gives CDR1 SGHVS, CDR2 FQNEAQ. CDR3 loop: CASSLGRQTVEKLFF. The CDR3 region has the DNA TGTGCCAGCAGCTTGGGGAGACAAACGGTTGAAAAACTGTTTTTT.

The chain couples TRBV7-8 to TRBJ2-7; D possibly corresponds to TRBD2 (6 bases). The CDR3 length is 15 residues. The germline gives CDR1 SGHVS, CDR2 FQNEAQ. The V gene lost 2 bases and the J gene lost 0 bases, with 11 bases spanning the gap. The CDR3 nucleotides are TGTGCCAGCAGCTTATTCCGCGGGACCTCCTACGAGCAGTACTTC. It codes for CASSLFRGTSYEQYF.

The CDR3 DNA sequence: TGTGCCAGCAGCCAAAGGGAACAGGGTACGTTGGATACGCAGTATTTT. Protein sequence: CASSQREQGTLDTQYF. The chain combines TRBV14 with TRBJ2-3; D is possibly TRBD1 (6 bases). With 2 bases removed from V and 6 bases from J, the gap between germline ends came to 18 bases. From germline, CDR1 is SGHDN and CDR2 FVKESK. The CDR3 runs 16 residues.

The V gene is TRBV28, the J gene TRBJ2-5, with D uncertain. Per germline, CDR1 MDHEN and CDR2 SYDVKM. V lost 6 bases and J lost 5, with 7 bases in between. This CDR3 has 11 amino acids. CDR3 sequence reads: CASRDWETQYF. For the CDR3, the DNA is TGTGCCAGCAGGGATTGGGAGACCCAGTACTTC.

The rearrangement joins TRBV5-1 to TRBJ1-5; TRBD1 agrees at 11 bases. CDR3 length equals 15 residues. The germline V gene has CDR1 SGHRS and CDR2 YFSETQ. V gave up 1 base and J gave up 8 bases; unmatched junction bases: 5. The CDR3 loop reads CASSLWGTGGEPQHF. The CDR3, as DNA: TGCGCCAGCAGCTTGTGGGGGACAGGGGGAGAGCCCCAGCATTTT.

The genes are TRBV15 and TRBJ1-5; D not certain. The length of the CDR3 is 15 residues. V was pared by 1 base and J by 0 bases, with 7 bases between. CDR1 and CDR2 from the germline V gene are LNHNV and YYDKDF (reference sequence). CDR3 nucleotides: TGTGCCACCAGCAGAGCTGCGAATAGCAATCAGCCCCAGCATTTT. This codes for CATSRAANSNQPQHF.

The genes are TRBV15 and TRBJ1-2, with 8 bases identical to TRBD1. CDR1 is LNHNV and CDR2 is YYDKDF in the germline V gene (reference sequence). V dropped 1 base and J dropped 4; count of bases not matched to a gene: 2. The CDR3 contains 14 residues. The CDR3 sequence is CATSRGQGSYGYTF. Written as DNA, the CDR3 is TGTGCCACCAGCAGAGGACAGGGGAGCTATGGCTACACCTTC.